This is a list of T cell receptor beta chains from one sample in a study of blood T cell repertoires in COVID-19. TCRdb's table, derived via immunoSEQ multiplex PCR, lists solely in-frame clones and lacks some. Here the sample spans approximately 70,000 clones, roughly four fifths being singletons. The sample was peripheral blood. The source is a woman aged 55-75 years with acute or convalescent COVID-19. The CDR3 runs from the conserved cysteine through the conserved F or W. Fields, in order: clone size, J gene, D gene, V gene, CDR3 protein, CDR3 DNA. The D gene is left open where the match is weak. Clone size is shown for a subset of rows, as once, few, many or a class of expanded clone.

clone_size: -
j_call: TRBJ1-2
d_call: -
v_call: TRBV4-2
cdr3_aa: CASSQLQENYGYTF
cdr3_nt: TGTGCCAGCAGCCAGCTACAGGAGAACTATGGCTACACCTTC

clone_size: few
j_call: TRBJ1-1
d_call: -
v_call: TRBV5-5
cdr3_aa: CASRSGGEAFF
cdr3_nt: TGTGCCAGCAGGTCGGGAGGAGAAGCTTTCTTT

clone_size: -
j_call: TRBJ1-6
d_call: -
v_call: TRBV10-3
cdr3_aa: CAISETPLTGGSSYNSPLHF
cdr3_nt: TGTGCCATCAGTGAGACCCCCCTGACGGGGGGGAGCTCCTATAATTCACCCCTCCACTTT

clone_size: -
j_call: TRBJ2-7
d_call: -
v_call: TRBV3-1/TRBV3-2
cdr3_aa: CASSLLTSGEQYF
cdr3_nt: TGTGCCAGCAGCTTATTGACTAGTGGGGAGCAGTACTTC

clone_size: -
j_call: TRBJ2-4
d_call: -
v_call: TRBV29-1
cdr3_aa: CSVGEGRSLAKNIQYF
cdr3_nt: TGCAGCGTTGGCGAGGGAAGGTCACTAGCCAAAAACATTCAGTACTTC

clone_size: -
j_call: TRBJ1-4
d_call: TRBD1
v_call: TRBV30
cdr3_aa: CAWNGQGTTNEKLFF
cdr3_nt: TGTGCCTGGAACGGACAGGGGACAACTAATGAAAAACTGTTTTTT

clone_size: few
j_call: TRBJ1-1
d_call: -
v_call: TRBV21-1
cdr3_aa: CASSKDGQNTEAFF
cdr3_nt: TGTGCCAGCAGCAAAGATGGACAGAACACTGAAGCTTTCTTT

clone_size: -
j_call: TRBJ2-1
d_call: -
v_call: TRBV5-3
cdr3_aa: CARGYHREMLGYNEQFF
cdr3_nt: TGTGCCAGAGGATATCACAGGGAGATGTTAGGCTACAATGAGCAGTTCTTC

clone_size: -
j_call: TRBJ1-5
d_call: TRBD1
v_call: TRBV19
cdr3_aa: CASSTGQGSPQHF
cdr3_nt: TGTGCCAGTAGTACCGGACAGGGCTCGCCCCAGCATTTT

clone_size: -
j_call: TRBJ2-3
d_call: -
v_call: TRBV24-1
cdr3_aa: CATSDPLDSHYTDTQYF
cdr3_nt: TGTGCCACCAGTGATCCTTTGGACAGTCACTACACAGATACGCAGTATTTT

clone_size: -
j_call: TRBJ1-2
d_call: -
v_call: TRBV5-1
cdr3_aa: CASSLVQAPYGYTF
cdr3_nt: TGCGCCAGCAGCTTGGTACAGGCCCCCTATGGCTACACCTTC

clone_size: once
j_call: TRBJ2-7
d_call: -
v_call: TRBV5-4
cdr3_aa: CASSFSSSYEQYF
cdr3_nt: TGTGCCAGCAGCTTCTCCTCCTCCTACGAGCAGTACTTC

clone_size: -
j_call: TRBJ1-2
d_call: -
v_call: TRBV7-9
cdr3_aa: CASSSLQLANYGYTF
cdr3_nt: TGTGCCAGCAGTTCACTGCAGCTAGCTAACTATGGCTACACCTTC

clone_size: -
j_call: TRBJ1-5
d_call: TRBD1
v_call: TRBV4-1
cdr3_aa: CASSQVTGENQPQHF
cdr3_nt: TGCGCCAGCAGCCAAGTGACAGGGGAGAATCAGCCCCAGCATTTT

clone_size: -
j_call: TRBJ1-1
d_call: TRBD1
v_call: TRBV11-2
cdr3_aa: CASSRGQGDTEAFF
cdr3_nt: TGTGCCAGCAGCCGGGGACAGGGGGACACTGAAGCTTTCTTT

clone_size: -
j_call: TRBJ1-1
d_call: -
v_call: TRBV19
cdr3_aa: CASSPSGGRAFF
cdr3_nt: TGTGCCAGTAGTCCCTCGGGGGGACGGGCTTTCTTT